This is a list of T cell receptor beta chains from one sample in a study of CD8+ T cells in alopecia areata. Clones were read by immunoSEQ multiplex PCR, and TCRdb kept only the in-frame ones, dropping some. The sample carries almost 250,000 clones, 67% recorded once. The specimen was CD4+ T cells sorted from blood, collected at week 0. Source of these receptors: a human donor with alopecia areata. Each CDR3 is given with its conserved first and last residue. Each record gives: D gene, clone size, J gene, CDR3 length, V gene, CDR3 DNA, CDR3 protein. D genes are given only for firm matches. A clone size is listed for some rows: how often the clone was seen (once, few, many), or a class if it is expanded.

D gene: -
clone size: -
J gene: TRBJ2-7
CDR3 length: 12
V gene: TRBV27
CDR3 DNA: TGTGCCAGCAGTTTAAACGGGTGGGAGCAGTACTTC
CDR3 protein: CASSLNGWEQYF

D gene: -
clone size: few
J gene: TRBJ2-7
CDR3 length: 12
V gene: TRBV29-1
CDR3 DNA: TGCAGCGTTGGCGCGGGTACCTACGAGCAGTACTTC
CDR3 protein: CSVGAGTYEQYF

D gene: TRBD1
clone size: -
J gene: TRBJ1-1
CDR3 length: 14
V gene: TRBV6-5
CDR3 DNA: TGTGCCAGCAGGGACAGGGCTTCGTACACTGAAGCTTTCTTT
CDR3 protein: CASRDRASYTEAFF

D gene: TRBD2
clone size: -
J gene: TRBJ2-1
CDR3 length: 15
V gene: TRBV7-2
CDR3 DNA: TGTGCCAGCCGACGGCTAGCGGGGGGCTACAATGAGCAGTTCTTC
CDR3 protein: CASRRLAGGYNEQFF

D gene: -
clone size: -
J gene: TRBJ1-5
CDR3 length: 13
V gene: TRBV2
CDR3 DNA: TGTGCCAGCAGACCAGATCACAATCAGCCCCAGCATTTT
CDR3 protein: CASRPDHNQPQHF

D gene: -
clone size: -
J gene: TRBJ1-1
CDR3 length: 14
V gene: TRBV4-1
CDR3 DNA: TGCGCCAGCAGCCGCAGGGACGGTTCCACTGAAGCTTTCTTT
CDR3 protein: CASSRRDGSTEAFF

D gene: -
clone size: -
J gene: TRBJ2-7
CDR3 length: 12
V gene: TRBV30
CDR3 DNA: TGTGCCTGGAGTGCGGGGAGCTACGAGCAGTACTTC
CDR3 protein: CAWSAGSYEQYF

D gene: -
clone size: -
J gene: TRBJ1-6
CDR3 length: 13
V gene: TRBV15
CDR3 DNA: TGTGCCACCAGCAGAGATGTGAATTCACCCCTCCACTTT
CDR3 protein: CATSRDVNSPLHF

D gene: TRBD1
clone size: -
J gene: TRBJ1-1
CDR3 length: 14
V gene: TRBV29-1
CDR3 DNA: TGCAGCGTTGCAGGGGGCTTAATCAACACTGAAGCTTTCTTT
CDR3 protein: CSVAGGLINTEAFF

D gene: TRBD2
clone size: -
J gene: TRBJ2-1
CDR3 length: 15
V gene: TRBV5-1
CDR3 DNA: TGCGCCAGCAGCCCCTTGGCGGGGGGCCCGGCGGAGCAGTTCTTC
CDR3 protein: CASSPLAGGPAEQFF

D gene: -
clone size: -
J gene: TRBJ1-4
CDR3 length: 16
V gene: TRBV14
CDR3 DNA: TGTGCCAGCAGCCAAGATGGCGGACATACCAATGAAAAACTGTTTTTT
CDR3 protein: CASSQDGGHTNEKLFF

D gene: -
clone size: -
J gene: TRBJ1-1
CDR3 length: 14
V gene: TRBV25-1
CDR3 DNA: TGTGCCAGCAGTGCCGGACAGCAACACACTGAAGCTTTCTTT
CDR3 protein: CASSAGQQHTEAFF

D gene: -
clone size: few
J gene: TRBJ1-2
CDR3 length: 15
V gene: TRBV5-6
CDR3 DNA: TGTGCCAGCAGCTTTGGGAGTAGTGCATCCTATGGCTACACCTTC
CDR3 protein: CASSFGSSASYGYTF

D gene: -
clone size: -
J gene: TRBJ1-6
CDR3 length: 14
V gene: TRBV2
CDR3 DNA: TGTGCCAGCAGTGATGAGTCCTATAATTCACCCCTCCACTTT
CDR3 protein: CASSDESYNSPLHF

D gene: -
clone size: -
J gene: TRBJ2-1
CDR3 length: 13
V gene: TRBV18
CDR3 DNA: TGTGCCAGCTCACCGGGTAGTCACAATGAGCAGTTCTTC
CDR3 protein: CASSPGSHNEQFF

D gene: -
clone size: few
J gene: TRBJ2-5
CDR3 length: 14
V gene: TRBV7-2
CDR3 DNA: TGTGCCAGCAGCCGTCGGGCAGGGTTAGAGACCCAGTACTTC
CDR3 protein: CASSRRAGLETQYF